A single sample gave rise to the 13 T cell receptor beta chains below, sequenced in a study of T-cell memory formation after mild COVID-19. TCRdb re-analysed the 5' RACE reads in MiXCR, keeping a single row per CDR3 protein. This sample has 250,000 to 300,000 distinct CDR3 sequences; around 16% occur once, and the top ten carry more than 20%. Input material: PBMCs or a T cell subset sorted from them (not recorded which). These receptors were collected from a man between 18 and 29 years old who had mild COVID-19 (a few samples of this study predate the infection). Cell type and time point are not known.

This chain uses TRBV4-1 with TRBJ1-5; tentative D call: TRBD1 (5 bases). Trimming pared 1 base from V and 4 bases from J, leaving 11 bases between. The CDR3 covers 15 residues. Per germline, CDR1 MGHRA and CDR2 YSYEKL. CDR3 nucleotides: TGCGCCAGCAGCCAAGTAGGGCAGGGAAATCAGCCCCAGCATTTT. Translating gives CASSQVGQGNQPQHF.

The table lists this clonotype with a few counts. This chain joins TRBV5-5 and TRBJ2-1; TRBD2 matches at 15 bases. V was clipped by 5 bases and J by 1 base; unmatched bases: 10. The germline V gene has CDR1 SGHKS and CDR2 YYEKEE (reference sequence). CDR3 length: 19 amino acids. As DNA, the CDR3 is TGTGCCAGCAGGCAGGCGGGACTAGCGGGGGGTTCGTCCTACAATGAGCAGTTCTTC. Amino acids: CASRQAGLAGGSSYNEQFF.

In its sample, this clonotype was seen once. The chain recombines TRBV9 with TRBJ1-1; D ambiguous. This CDR3 is built from 14 residues. V dropped 1 base and J dropped 3 bases, with 10 bases sitting between them. Germline CDR1 and CDR2: SGDLS and YYNGEE. The CDR3 protein is CASSVLPGDTEAFF. CDR3 in DNA: TGTGCCAGCAGCGTACTCCCCGGGGACACTGAAGCTTTCTTT.

This clonotype was recorded a few times. The CDR3 DNA sequence: TGTGCCAGCAGCCGGGACAGGGGTTCGTGGACTGAAGCTTTCTTT. It is translated as CASSRDRGSWTEAFF. This chain uses TRBV6-1 with TRBJ1-1; the match to TRBD1 covers 10 bases. The CDR3 is made up of 15 amino acids. From germline, CDR1 is MNHNS and CDR2 SASEGT. The V gene end was trimmed by 6 bases and the J gene end by 5 bases; junction bases not matched to a gene: 9.

The chain employs TRBV3-2 and TRBJ2-7; the D call of TRBD1 is as the table states it, not checked on the DNA. TRBV3-2 is noted as a pseudogene. This CDR3 has 14 amino acids. The CDR3 bases are TGTGCCAGCACCCCTGGGGACAGGGTTTGTGAGCAGTACTTC. As protein: CASTPGDRVCEQYF.

The chain recombines TRBV7-2 with TRBJ1-1, with 9 bases matching TRBD1. The junction had 9 bases not matched to a gene; V was cut back by 6 bases and J by 4 bases. The CDR3 consists of 15 residues. Germline values: CDR1 SGHTA, CDR2 FQGNSA. This CDR3 is CASSYRGRWGTEAFF. The CDR3 nucleotides are TGTGCCAGCAGTTACAGGGGGCGCTGGGGCACTGAAGCTTTCTTT.

This chain links TRBV7-8 with TRBJ2-1; 9 bases match TRBD2. The CDR3 runs 17 residues. The germline CDR1 and CDR2 sequences are SGHVS and FQNEAQ. With V trimmed by 5 bases and J by 7 bases, 15 bases remained unmatched. Written as DNA, the CDR3 is TGTGCCAGCAGCAAACAAAGGGCGGGACTAGCAGGGAATGAGCAGTTCTTC. Encoded protein: CASSKQRAGLAGNEQFF.

The chain combines TRBV10-3 with TRBJ2-3; TRBD2 agrees at 9 bases. The V segment lost 7 bases and the J segment 5 bases; nucleotides outside the gene matches: 7. The CDR3 covers 14 residues. Looked up from germline, CDR1 is ENHRY and CDR2 is SYGVKD. DNA for the CDR3: TGTGCCATCACCCCTAGCGGGGATGAAGATACGCAGTATTTT. Translating gives CAITPSGDEDTQYF.

This clonotype was observed at least ten times. The rearrangement links TRBV4-2 to TRBJ2-5; D not certain. Trimming shortened V by 1 base and J by 3 bases, and 9 bases separated the two germline ends. This CDR3 has 14 amino acids. The V gene's germline CDR1 is LGHNA and CDR2 YNFKEQ. This chain's CDR3 is CASSQAVGEETQYF. The CDR3 coding sequence is TGTGCCAGCAGCCAAGCCGTGGGCGAAGAGACCCAGTACTTC.

This clonotype was picked up a small number of times. The gene calls are TRBV7-9 and TRBJ1-1; no firm D call. Deletions cut 5 bases from V and 4 bases from J, with 8 bases between. Germline V gene sequence: CDR1 SEHNR, CDR2 FQNEAQ (reference sequence). The CDR3 is 12 amino acids. CDR3 nucleotides: TGTGCCAGCAGCACCCGAGGCACTGAAGCTTTCTTT. This codes for CASSTRGTEAFF.

The V and J genes are TRBV18 and TRBJ1-1, with D uncertain. Trimming stripped 0 bases from V and 1 base from J, with 9 bases between. The germline gives CDR1 KGHSH, CDR2 LQKENI. There are 15 residues in the CDR3. This CDR3 is CASSPPGAENTEAFF. CDR3 nucleotides: TGTGCCAGCTCACCACCTGGCGCGGAGAACACTGAAGCTTTCTTT.

The sample holds a few counts of this clonotype. The V call is TRBV5-1, the J call TRBJ1-3, with D hard to call. This CDR3 spans 14 amino acids. The V gene lost 4 bases and the J gene lost 3 bases, with 11 bases spanning the gap. Germline V gives CDR1 SGHRS, CDR2 YFSETQ. In DNA form, the CDR3 reads TGCGCCAGCAGCGAAAACGGTATTGGAAACACCATATATTTT. It is translated as CASSENGIGNTIYF.

In this sample, this clonotype turned up many times. This sequence joins TRBV7-2 and TRBJ1-2; TRBD1 is a possible D gene (5 bases). Trimming stripped 1 base from V and 6 bases from J, with 12 bases between. CDR1 is SGHTA, CDR2 FQGNSA, per germline. This CDR3 is 14 amino acids long. CDR3 sequence reads: CASSLVGRADGYTF. The CDR3 bases are TGTGCCAGCAGCTTAGTGGGCAGGGCTGATGGCTACACCTTC.